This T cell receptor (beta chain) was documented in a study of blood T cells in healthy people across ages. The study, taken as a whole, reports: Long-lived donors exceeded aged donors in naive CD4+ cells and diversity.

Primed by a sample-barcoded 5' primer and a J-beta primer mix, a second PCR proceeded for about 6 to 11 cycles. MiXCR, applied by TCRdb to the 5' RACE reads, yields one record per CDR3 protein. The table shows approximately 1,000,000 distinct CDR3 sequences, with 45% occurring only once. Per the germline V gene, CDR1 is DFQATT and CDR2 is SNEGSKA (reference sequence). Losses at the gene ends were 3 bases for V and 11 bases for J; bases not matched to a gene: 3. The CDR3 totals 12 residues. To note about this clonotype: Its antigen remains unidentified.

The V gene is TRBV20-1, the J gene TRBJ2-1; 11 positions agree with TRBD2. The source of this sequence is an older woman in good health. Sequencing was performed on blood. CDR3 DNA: TGCAGTGCTAGGACTAGCGGGACTCAGCAGTTCTTC. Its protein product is CSARTSGTQQFF.